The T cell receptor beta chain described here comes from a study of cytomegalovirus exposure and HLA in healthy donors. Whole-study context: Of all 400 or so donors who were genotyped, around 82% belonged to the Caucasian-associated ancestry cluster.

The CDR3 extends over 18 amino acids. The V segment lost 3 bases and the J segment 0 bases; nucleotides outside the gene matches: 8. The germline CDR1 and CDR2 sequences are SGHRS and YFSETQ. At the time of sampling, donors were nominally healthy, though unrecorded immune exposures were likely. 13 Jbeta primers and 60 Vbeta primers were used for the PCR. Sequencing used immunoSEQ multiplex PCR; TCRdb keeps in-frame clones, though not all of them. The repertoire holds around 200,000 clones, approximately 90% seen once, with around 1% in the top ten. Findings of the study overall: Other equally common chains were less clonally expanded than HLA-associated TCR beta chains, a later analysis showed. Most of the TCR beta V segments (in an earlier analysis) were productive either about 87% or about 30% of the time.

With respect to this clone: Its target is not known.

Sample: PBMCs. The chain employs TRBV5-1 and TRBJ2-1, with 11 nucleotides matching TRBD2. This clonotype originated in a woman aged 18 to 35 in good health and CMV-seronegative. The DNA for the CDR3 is TGCGCCAGCAGCTCCAGTTTAGCGGGAGGGAGCTCCTACAATGAGCAGTTCTTC. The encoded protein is CASSSSLAGGSSYNEQFF.